The T cell receptor beta chain under discussion was sequenced for a study of immune evolution from preneoplasia to lung adenocarcinoma. The protocol was immunoSEQ multiplex PCR, while the TCRdb copy is restricted to in-frame clones and leaves out a portion. The sample shows 9,200 or so clones, around 85% of them seen only once. As regards this clone: Other nucleotide sequences from this sample produce the same CDR3.

The sequenced material came from FFPE minimally invasive lung adenocarcinoma tissue. The TCR comes from a donor aged 70 or older with lung adenocarcinoma.

For the CDR3, the DNA is TGTGCCTGGAGTGTTACTAATGAAAAACTGTTTTTT. Translation: CAWSVTNEKLFF. The chain has TRBV30 and TRBJ1-4; D is ambiguous. The CDR3 sequence is 12 residues long. Germline V lookup: CDR1 GTSNPN, CDR2 SVGIG (reference sequence). The ends were cut back, 0 bases at V and 2 bases at J, with 1 base in the middle.